A selection of T cell receptor beta chains follows, all from one sample in a study of shared clonotypes between healthy human individuals. Sequencing was performed with immunoSEQ multiplex PCR; in TCRdb, only in-frame clones are kept and a portion is missing. The profile shows about 470,000 clones, about four fifths of them singletons. Sequencing input: PBMCs. These TCRs come from a woman aged 40 to 50 in good health. Some clones in this sample may be carry-over from other donors' samples. Both conserved end residues are trimmed from each CDR3.

TRBV7-8	TRBJ1-2	ASSTGGFPDYGYT
TRBV6-1	TRBJ1-1	ASSGGGRVFTEAF
TRBV28	TRBJ1-5	ASSLLARGRRQPQH
TRBV18	TRBJ2-5	ASSRDSQETQY
TRBV4-2	TRBJ2-1	ASSQYSGRAYNEQF
TRBV19	TRBJ2-6	ASSIAGQGLSGANVLT
TRBV5-1	TRBJ2-7	ASSLWAGTSAYEQY
TRBV25-1	TRBJ2-3	ASSEWVGGLTDTQY
TRBV18	TRBJ1-1	ASSPGTELNTEAF
TRBV15	TRBJ1-1	ATSSVAGPGTEAF
TRBV18	TRBJ2-5	ASSPESGRSETQY
TRBV18	TRBJ2-7	ASSPISPSSYEQY
TRBV9	TRBJ2-3	ASSVALTTDTQY
TRBV28	TRBJ2-5	ASSLSPWGVETQY
TRBV28	TRBJ1-1	ASSRTRGPNTEAF
TRBV4-3	TRBJ1-1	ASSQDGANTEAF
TRBV30	TRBJ1-4	AWGPTEKLF
TRBV11-2	TRBJ2-1	ASSLVGQGVKDEQF
TRBV19	TRBJ1-6	ASSPGGQGRSPLH
TRBV2	TRBJ1-5	ASSERVGNQPQH
TRBV11-3	TRBJ2-1	ASSSNPNSGNEQF
TRBV28	TRBJ1-1	ASKLTPGANTEAF
TRBV11-2	TRBJ2-3	ASSLGASGNTDTQY
TRBV5-1	TRBJ2-7	ASKLAGQSYEQY
TRBV9	TRBJ2-3	ASSVVVEDTQY
TRBV19	TRBJ2-5	ASSPLQETQY
TRBV7-2	TRBJ1-3	ASSPGGAHSGNTIY
TRBV7-2	TRBJ1-1	ASSLRTAPTNTEAF